This TCR beta chain came from a study of regulatory T cells in long-lasting Graves disease. Construction of the TCR beta libraries employed iRepertoire HTBI primers in conjunction with Arm-PCR of CDR3 regions. TCRdb reprocessed the multiplex PCR reads with MiXCR, giving one entry per CDR3 protein. This sample carries about 450,000 distinct CDR3 sequences, 16% of them seen once, and the ten largest clones take about 11%. Deletions cut 5 bases from V and 0 bases from J, with 12 bases between. The CDR3 contains 14 residues. Germline CDR1 DFQATT, CDR2 SNEGSKA (reference sequence). Time point specified: newly diagnosed GD, antithyroid drugs for less than 3 months. PBMCs provided the RNA from which the TCR library was made. The same sample was also used in a study of T cells in Graves' hyperthyroidism and ophthalmopathy.

The TCR originated in a woman in her twenties or thirties with Graves disease. This specimen consisted of peripheral blood mononuclear cells (PBMCs), obtained at new diagnosis, from a patient treated with antithyroid drugs. J is TRBJ2-3 and V is TRBV20-1; the D gene is possibly TRBD2 (6 bases). The CDR3 reads CSAQGGESTDTQYF. CDR3 in DNA: TGCAGTGCTCAGGGCGGGGAGAGCACAGATACGCAGTATTTT.